What follows describes a single T cell receptor beta chain. What it binds is not known. In germline, CDR1 is MNHEY, CDR2 SMNVEV (reference sequence). CDR3 size: 12 residues. Trimming took 11 bases from V and 2 from J, leaving 13 bases between them. The sample is drawn from a study of OX40 agonist ivuxolimab in advanced cancers. Study-level information: Patients were infused with ivuxolimab every 2 weeks at 0.01 to 10 mg/kg.

TCRdb's table, derived via immunoSEQ multiplex PCR, lists solely in-frame clones and lacks some. The table lists about 13,000 clones, 67% of them singletons. Study-wide results and limits: Part of the nonresponder group also had normalized T-cell clonal expansion that was low. No antigen was identified for the clonally expanded peripheral T cells. Relative to CD4+ cells, CD8+ T cells on average had more expanded clones.

This receptor was identified in an adult with an advanced solid tumor such as melanoma, head and neck, liver or kidney cancer. The chain uses TRBV27 and TRBJ2-7; D ambiguous. Here the sequenced sample was CD4+ or CD8+ T cells sorted from blood, taken in a trial of the OX40 agonist ivuxolimab. CDR3: CARLVKAYEQYF. The CDR3 DNA is TGTGCCCGGCTCGTGAAGGCCTACGAGCAGTACTTC.